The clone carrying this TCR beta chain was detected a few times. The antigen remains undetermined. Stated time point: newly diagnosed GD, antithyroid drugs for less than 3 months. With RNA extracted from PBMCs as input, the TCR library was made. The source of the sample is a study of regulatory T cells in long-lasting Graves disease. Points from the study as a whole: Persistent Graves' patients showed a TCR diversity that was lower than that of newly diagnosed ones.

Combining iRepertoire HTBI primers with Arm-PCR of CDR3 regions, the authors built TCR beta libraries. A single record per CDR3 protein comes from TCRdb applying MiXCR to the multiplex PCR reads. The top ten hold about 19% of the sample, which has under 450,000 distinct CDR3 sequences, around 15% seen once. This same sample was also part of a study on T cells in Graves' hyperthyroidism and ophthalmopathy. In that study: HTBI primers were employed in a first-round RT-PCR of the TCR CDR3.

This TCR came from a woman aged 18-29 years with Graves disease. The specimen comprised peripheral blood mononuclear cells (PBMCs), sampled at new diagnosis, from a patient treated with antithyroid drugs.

The CDR3 bases are TGTGCCAGCAGCCCGGAGTCGTCTGAGCAGTACTTC. This gives the protein CASSPESSEQYF. The chain recombines TRBV9 with TRBJ2-7; no definite D call. The CDR3 extends over 12 amino acids. Trimming left V 4 bases short and J 7 bases short, with 12 bases between. The germline gives CDR1 SGDLS, CDR2 YYNGEE.